The sequence of this T cell receptor (beta chain) was determined in a study of T cell responses to AZD1222 COVID-19 vaccine (dated by TCRdb to the early 2020s). Turning to the overall study: AZD1222 recipients with second doses at about 4 weeks or about 12 weeks were pooled, because spike-specific TCR depth and breadth did not differ between schedules. Enrollment into the trials was organized by age into subgroups of 18-55, 56-69 and 70-plus years, and those subgroups contained about 160, 30 and 59 TCR-sequenced participants, respectively. A total of 233 trial participants underwent TCR sequencing, of whom 207 received two doses of AZD1222 and some 25 received two doses of the MenACWY control vaccine.

The sample's time point label, in plain terms: baseline before first vaccination. Vaccinee samples were obtained from the UK trials COV001 and COV002, which included a single-blind randomized controlled phase 2/3 trial of AZD1222 (ChAdOx1 nCoV-19) in healthy adults. For TCRbeta chain sequencing, PBMC samples from trial participants were taken at day 0 and at day 28 after the second dose. The full study reports these points: Vaccine-associated CD4 TCRs spanned the whole spike protein, with dominant responses in regions 160-218 and 743-854. Conclusions about previously exposed vaccinees are limited because only 6 or 7 AZD1222 recipients were SARS-CoV-2 seropositive at baseline. After two AZD1222 doses, both the breadth and the depth of spike-specific TCRs were significantly higher than at day 0 and than in MenACWY recipients. The 56-69-year group was small, and its depth increase did not reach significance, likely because of low power. Reportedly, close to half of the unique spike-specific TCRs recognized epitopes lying outside the regions that are mutated in the B.1.351 and B.1.1.7 variants. Participants were mostly white British, with more females than males. The authors suggested clonal diversity may have been underestimated. Because no day 14 peak-response samples were available, repertoires were characterized only after the peak T cell response.

The germline V and J ends show losses of 4 bases and 3 bases respectively, and no gene match explains 7 bases of the junction. The CDR1 and CDR2 encoded by the germline V gene (reference sequence) are SGHKS and YYEKEE. The CDR3 starts with the cysteine, ends with the phenylalanine, and has 15 residues. Only the CDR3 DNA is retained, 45 bases long and in frame from the first base. The CDR3 regions of human TCRbeta chains were subjected to immunosequencing. In the paper's pipeline: TCRs in the repertoires were matched against a reference library of SARS-CoV-2-specific TCRs that had been generated with the MIRA antigen-specificity platform. Breadth was defined as the fraction of unique TCRs that were SARS-CoV-2-associated, and depth was defined as the fraction of total T cells that were SARS-CoV-2-associated. Each spike-specific TCR was assigned to its reactive spike region and to a CD4 or CD8 class using the MIRA data. Log10-transformed breadth and depth values were compared by one-way ANOVA with Sidak's multiple comparisons tests. Imported from immuneACCESS, the table was reduced by TCRdb to in-frame sequences with V and J called. These copies leave out some clones; in studies compared against another copy, an unresolved V gene accounts for under half, and the cause of the remainder is not known. For V, J and clone size, that table is used; D and trimming come from the DNA. The sample yields more than 120,000 clones; about 93% were counted once. The leading ten clones occupy approximately 5.4% of the sample.

Turning to this clone: Its antigen is unknown. Qualities for individual bases were not recorded, and no much larger clone is one base off.

The TCR sequence derives from an adult in good health. This material consisted of peripheral blood, taken on day 0 of AZD1222 vaccination. The chain couples TRBV5-5 to TRBJ2-5; the central 9 bases match TRBD1. The DNA sequence is as follows: TGTGCCAGCAGCGCCGCCGGGACAGGGAAAGAGACCCAGTACTTC. It is translated as CASSAAGTGKETQYF.